The 18 T cell receptor beta chains below come from one sample, sequenced in a study of immune evolution from preneoplasia to lung adenocarcinoma. Measured with immunoSEQ multiplex PCR; TCRdb has only the in-frame clones, and not every one. This repertoire shows about 2,300 clones, 65% to 85% found once; its top ten account for 4.4%. Sequenced input: FFPE lung adenocarcinoma in situ tissue. The receptors stem from a person in their sixties or seventies with lung adenocarcinoma.

The rearrangement joins TRBV5-1 to TRBJ2-7, with TRBD2 matching 9 bases. After removal of 2 bases from V and 6 bases from J, the junction contained 6 bases not matched to a gene. The CDR3 is 14 amino acids. Germline CDR1 reads SGHRS; CDR2 reads YFSETQ. CDR3 residues: CASSFAGGQSEQYF. CDR3 nucleotide sequence: TGCGCCAGCAGCTTCGCGGGAGGGCAATCCGAGCAGTACTTC.

The chain employs TRBV7-8 and TRBJ1-5; D unresolved. The germline V gene encodes CDR1 SGHVS and CDR2 FQNEAQ. Trimming removed 3 bases from V and 2 bases from J, with 11 bases in between. CDR3 length equals 15 residues. The CDR3, as DNA: TGTGCCAGCAGCTTCGGTGGTCACGGCAATCAGCCCCAGCATTTT. Protein product: CASSFGGHGNQPQHF.

The chain carries TRBV5-6 and TRBJ2-5; possibly TRBD1 for D (6 bases). CDR1 and CDR2 (germline): SGHDT, YYEEEE. V was shortened by 4 bases and J by 3 bases, with 13 bases between the two germline ends. The CDR3 loop spans 14 amino acids. The CDR3 sequence: CASSIRQAEETQYF. The CDR3, as DNA: TGTGCCAGCAGCATAAGACAGGCTGAAGAGACCCAGTACTTC. The full variable domain, in which reference TRBV5-6 and TRBJ2-5 provide the parts outside the CDR3, is DAGVTQSPTHLIKTRGQQVTLRCSPKSGHDTVSWYQQALGQGPQFIFQYYEEEERQRGNFPDRFSGHQFPNYSSELNVNALLLGDSALYLCASSIRQAEETQYFGPGTRLLVL.

The V call is TRBV7-2, the J call TRBJ1-3; D remains unclear. Per germline, CDR1 SGHTA and CDR2 FQGNSA. Trimming removed 5 bases from V and 0 bases from J, with 8 bases in between. This CDR3 comprises 14 residues. CDR3 loop: CASSRESSGNTIYF. The CDR3 DNA reads TGTGCCAGCAGCCGAGAGAGCTCTGGAAACACCATATATTTT.

The chain employs TRBV9 and TRBJ2-3, with TRBD1 identical over 9 bases. V gave up 1 base and J gave up 6 bases; unmatched junction bases: 6. The CDR3 is 15 amino acids. Germline CDR1 SGDLS, CDR2 YYNGEE. CDR3 sequence: CASSVRDRVGDTQYF. DNA of the CDR3: TGTGCCAGCAGCGTACGGGACAGGGTAGGTGATACGCAGTATTTT. Drawing the rest from reference TRBV9 and TRBJ2-3, the complete variable domain is DSGVTQTPKHLITATGQRVTLRCSPRSGDLSVYWYQQSLDQGLQFLIQYYNGEERAKGNILERFSAQQFPDLHSELNLSSLELGDSALYFCASSVRDRVGDTQYFGPGTRLTVL.

This chain uses TRBV6-1 with TRBJ2-3; TRBD1 aligns across 8 bases. Trimming took 4 bases from V and 5 from J; bases not matched to a gene: 8. This CDR3 is 15 amino acids long. Germline V CDR1 and CDR2: MNHNS, SASEGT. CDR3 coding DNA: TGTGCCAGCAGTGGACAGGGGATGAAAATAGATACGCAGTATTTT. Its protein is CASSGQGMKIDTQYF.

This chain joins TRBV5-8 and TRBJ2-1; tentatively, D is TRBD2 (5 bases). Trimming took 0 bases from V and 10 from J, leaving 14 bases between them. CDR1 and CDR2 from the germline V gene are SGHTS and YDEGEE. This CDR3 region has 14 residues. The CDR3 here is CASSLVAGVREQFF. The CDR3 DNA reads TGTGCCAGCAGCTTGGTCGCCGGGGTCCGCGAGCAGTTCTTC.

This rearrangement joins TRBV30 to TRBJ2-3; 12 positions match TRBD2. V dropped 3 bases and J dropped 6; count of bases not matched to a gene: 4. CDR3 length equals 14 residues. The germline gives CDR1 GTSNPN, CDR2 SVGIG (reference sequence). CDR3 DNA sequence: TGTGCCTGGAGGACTAGCGGGAGTAGGGATACGCAGTATTTT. Its protein is CAWRTSGSRDTQYF.

This clone was picked up one time. The chain carries TRBV7-6 and TRBJ1-1; no clear D. The V and J ends lost 1 base and 1 base respectively, with 10 bases between them. The germline V gene encodes CDR1 SGHVS and CDR2 FNYEAQ. The CDR3 is 15 residues long. DNA for the CDR3: TGTGCCAGCAGCTTAGAGGCAGGTGCGAACACTGAAGCTTTCTTT. It encodes CASSLEAGANTEAFF.

V gene TRBV10-3 combines with J gene TRBJ2-5; perhaps D is TRBD1 or TRBD2 (5 bases each). The CDR3 has 15 residues. Germline CDR1 and CDR2: ENHRY and SYGVKD. V gave up 3 bases and J gave up 1 base, with 12 bases separating them. CDR3 coding DNA: TGTGCCATCAGTGATGCCCGGGACCGCCAAGAGACCCAGTACTTC. Protein: CAISDARDRQETQYF.

This CDR3 is CSVGAPREQYF. CDR3 nucleotides: TGCAGCGTGGGGGCGCCGCGCGAGCAGTACTTC. This chain uses TRBV29-1 with TRBJ2-7; D may be TRBD1 (6 bases). The germline CDR1 and CDR2 sequences are SQVTM and ANQGSEA. The CDR3 is made up of 11 amino acids. Trimming took off 6 bases at V and 6 bases at J, with 12 bases between the two ends.

This chain links TRBV5-5 with TRBJ1-1; D is undetermined. The length of the CDR3 is 15 residues. Germline V gives CDR1 SGHKS, CDR2 YYEKEE (reference sequence). Deletions cut 1 base from V and 0 bases from J, with 10 bases between. In DNA, the CDR3 is TGTGCCAGCAGCTTGTTAGAAAGATTGAACACTGAAGCTTTCTTT. It specifies CASSLLERLNTEAFF.

V and J are TRBV28 and TRBJ2-1, with TRBD2 identical over 11 bases. The CDR3 consists of 16 residues. Germline V gene data show CDR1 as MDHEN and CDR2 as SYDVKM. J was trimmed by 2 bases and V by 8 bases; bases with no gene match: 8. CDR3 loop: CASDPLAGGTYNEQFF. The CDR3 DNA follows: TGTGCCAGCGATCCTCTAGCGGGAGGCACCTACAATGAGCAGTTCTTC. Full variable domain (remainder filled in from reference TRBV28 and TRBJ2-1): DVKVTQSSRYLVKRTGEKVFLECVQDMDHENMFWYRQDPGLGLRLIYFSYDVKMKEKGDIPEGYSVSREKKERFSLILESASTNQTSMYLCASDPLAGGTYNEQFFGPGTRLTVL.

The V gene is TRBV30, the J gene TRBJ2-1; TRBD1 might be the D (6 bases). Germline lookup yields CDR1 GTSNPN and CDR2 SVGIG (reference sequence). The CDR3 is 12 amino acids. Trimming shortened V by 3 bases and J by 5 bases, and 8 bases separated the two germline ends. The CDR3 DNA reads as TGTGCCTGGAGAAGGGACAACAATGAGCAGTTCTTC. The encoded protein is CAWRRDNNEQFF.

V is TRBV30 and J is TRBJ1-5, with D possibly TRBD1 on 6 matching bases. Germline loops: CDR1 GTSNPN, CDR2 SVGIG (reference sequence). The germline V and J ends were trimmed by 1 base and 3 bases, with 7 bases remaining between them. This CDR3 is built from 13 residues. The CDR3 sequence is CAWSGDTNQPQHF. The CDR3 region has the DNA TGTGCCTGGAGTGGGGACACCAATCAGCCCCAGCATTTT.

This rearrangement joins TRBV6-6 to TRBJ1-1; 8 bases align to TRBD1. Germline-derived CDR1 and CDR2 are MNHNY and SVGAGI (reference sequence). The CDR3 has 15 residues. V shed 5 bases, J shed 5 bases, and the junction held 10 bases outside the gene matches. CDR3 sequence reads: CASSRGQGGRTEAFF. The CDR3 nucleotides read TGTGCCAGCAGTCGAGGACAGGGTGGAAGAACTGAAGCTTTCTTT.

V is TRBV5-8 and J is TRBJ2-7, with 7 bases identical to TRBD2. CDR3 length: 15 amino acids. With 4 bases clipped from V and 1 base from J, the junction kept 8 bases outside the gene matches. The germline V gene has CDR1 SGHTS and CDR2 YDEGEE. The CDR3 DNA is TGTGCCAGCAGCGGGGGGGGACGGATTTCCTACGAGCAGTACTTC. The encoded protein is CASSGGGRISYEQYF.

The genes are TRBV5-1 and TRBJ2-1; a possible D gene is TRBD2 (7 bases). Per the germline V gene, CDR1 is SGHRS and CDR2 is YFSETQ. The CDR3 totals 13 residues. The V end lost 2 bases, the J end lost 12 bases, and 15 bases lay between the germline ends. CDR3 sequence (DNA): TGCGCCAGCAGCTTAACGGGGGGCATCGGGCAGTTCTTC. Translating gives CASSLTGGIGQFF.